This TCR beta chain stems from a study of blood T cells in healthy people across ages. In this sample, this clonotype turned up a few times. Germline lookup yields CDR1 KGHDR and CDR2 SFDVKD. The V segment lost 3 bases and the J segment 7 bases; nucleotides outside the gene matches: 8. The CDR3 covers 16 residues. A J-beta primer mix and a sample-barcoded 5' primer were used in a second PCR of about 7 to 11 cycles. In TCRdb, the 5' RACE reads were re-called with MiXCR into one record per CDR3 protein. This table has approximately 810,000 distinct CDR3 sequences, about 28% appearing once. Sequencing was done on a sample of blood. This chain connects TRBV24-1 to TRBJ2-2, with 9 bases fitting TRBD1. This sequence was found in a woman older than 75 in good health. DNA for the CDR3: TGTGCCACCAGTGATAATCGACAGGGGGTAGTCGGGGAGCTGTTTTTT. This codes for CATSDNRQGVVGELFF.